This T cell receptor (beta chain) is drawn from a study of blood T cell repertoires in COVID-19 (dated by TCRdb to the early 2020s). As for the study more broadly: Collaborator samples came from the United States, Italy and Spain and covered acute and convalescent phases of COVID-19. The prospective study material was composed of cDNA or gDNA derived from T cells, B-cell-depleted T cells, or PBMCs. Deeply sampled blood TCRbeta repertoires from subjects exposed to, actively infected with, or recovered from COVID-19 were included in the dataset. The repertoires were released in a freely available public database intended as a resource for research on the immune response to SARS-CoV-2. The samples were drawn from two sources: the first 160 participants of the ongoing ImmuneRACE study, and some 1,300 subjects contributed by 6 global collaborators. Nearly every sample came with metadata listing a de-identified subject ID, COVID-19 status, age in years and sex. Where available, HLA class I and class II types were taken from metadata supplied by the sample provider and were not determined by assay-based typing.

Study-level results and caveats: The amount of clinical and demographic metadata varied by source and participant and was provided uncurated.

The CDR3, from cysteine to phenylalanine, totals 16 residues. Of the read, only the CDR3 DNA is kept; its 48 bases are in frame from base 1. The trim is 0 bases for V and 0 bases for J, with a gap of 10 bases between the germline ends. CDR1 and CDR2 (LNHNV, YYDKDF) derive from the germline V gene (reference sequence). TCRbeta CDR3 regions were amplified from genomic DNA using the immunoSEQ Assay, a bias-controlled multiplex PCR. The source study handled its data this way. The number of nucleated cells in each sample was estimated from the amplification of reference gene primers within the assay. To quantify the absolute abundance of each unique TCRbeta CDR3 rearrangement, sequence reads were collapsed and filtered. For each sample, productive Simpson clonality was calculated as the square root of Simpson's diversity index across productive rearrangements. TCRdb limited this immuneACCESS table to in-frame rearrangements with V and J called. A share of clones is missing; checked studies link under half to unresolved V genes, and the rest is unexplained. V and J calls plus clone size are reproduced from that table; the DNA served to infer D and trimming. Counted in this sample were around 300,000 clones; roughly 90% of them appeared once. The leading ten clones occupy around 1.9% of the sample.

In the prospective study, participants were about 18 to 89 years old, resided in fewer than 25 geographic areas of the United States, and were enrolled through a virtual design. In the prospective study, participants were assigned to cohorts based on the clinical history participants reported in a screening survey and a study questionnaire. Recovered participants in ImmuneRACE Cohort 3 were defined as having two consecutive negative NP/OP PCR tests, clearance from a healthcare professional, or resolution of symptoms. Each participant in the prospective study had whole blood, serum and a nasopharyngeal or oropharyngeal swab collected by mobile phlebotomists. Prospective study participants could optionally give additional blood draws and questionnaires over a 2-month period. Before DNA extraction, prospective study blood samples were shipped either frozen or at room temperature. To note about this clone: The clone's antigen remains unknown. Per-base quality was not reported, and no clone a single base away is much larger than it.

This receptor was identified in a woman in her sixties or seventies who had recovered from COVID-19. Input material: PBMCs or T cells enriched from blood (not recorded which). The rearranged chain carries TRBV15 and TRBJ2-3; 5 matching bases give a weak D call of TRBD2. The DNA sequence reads TGTGCCACCAGCAGAGATCTAGCCCGAAGCACAGATACGCAGTATTTT. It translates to CATSRDLARSTDTQYF. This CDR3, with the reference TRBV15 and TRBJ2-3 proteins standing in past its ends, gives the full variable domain DAMVIQNPRYQVTQFGKPVTLSCSQTLNHNVMYWYQQKSSQAPKLLFHYYDKDFNNEADTPDNFQSRRPNTSFCFLDIRSPGLGDTAMYLCATSRDLARSTDTQYFGPGTRLTVL.